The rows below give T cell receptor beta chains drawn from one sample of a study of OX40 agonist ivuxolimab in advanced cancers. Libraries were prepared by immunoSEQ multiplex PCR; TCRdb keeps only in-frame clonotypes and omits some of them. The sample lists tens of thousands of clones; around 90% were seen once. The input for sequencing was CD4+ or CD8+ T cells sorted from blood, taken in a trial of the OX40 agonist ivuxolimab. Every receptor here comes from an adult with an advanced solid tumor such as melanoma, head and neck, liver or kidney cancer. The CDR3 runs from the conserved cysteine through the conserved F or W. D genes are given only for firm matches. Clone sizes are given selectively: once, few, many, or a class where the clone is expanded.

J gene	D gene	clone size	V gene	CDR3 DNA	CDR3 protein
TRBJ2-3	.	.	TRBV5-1	TGCGCCAGCAGCTTGGTTTCAGATACGCAGTATTTT	CASSLVSDTQYF
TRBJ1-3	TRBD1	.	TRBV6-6	TGTGCCAGCAGGGCAGGGGGCGCGGGAGGAAACACCATATATTTT	CASRAGGAGGNTIYF
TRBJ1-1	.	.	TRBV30	TGTGCCTGGAGATTGGGACTCCCTAACACTGAAGCTTTCTTT	CAWRLGLPNTEAFF
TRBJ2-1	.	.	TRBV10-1	TGCGCCAGCAGTGAGTCGGGAAGACATGAGCAGTTCTTC	CASSESGRHEQFF
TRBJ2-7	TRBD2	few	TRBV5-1	TGCGCCAGCACCCAAACTAGCGGGGGCCTCTACGAGCAGTACTTC	CASTQTSGGLYEQYF
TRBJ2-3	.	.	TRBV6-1	TGTGCCAGCATTGTACATCCTACTAGCACAGATACGCAGTATTTT	CASIVHPTSTDTQYF
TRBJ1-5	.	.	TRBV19	TGTGCCAGTAAGATGGGTGGAAGCAATCAGCCCCAGCATTTT	CASKMGGSNQPQHF
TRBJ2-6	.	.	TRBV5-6	TGTGCCAGCAGCTTTTCCGGCGTCCTGACTTTC	CASSFSGVLTF
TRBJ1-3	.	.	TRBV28	TGTGCCAGCAGCCTATGGAGTCGGGGAGCCCTCTCCGGAAACACCATATATTTT	CASSLWSRGALSGNTIYF
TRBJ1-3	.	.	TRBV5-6	TGTGCCAGCAGGGCAGCAGACTCTGGAAACACCATATATTTT	CASRAADSGNTIYF
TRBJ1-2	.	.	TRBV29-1	TGCAGCGTTGAAGAGGTAGGGCAGGGGACTCGAGGCTACACCTTC	CSVEEVGQGTRGYTF
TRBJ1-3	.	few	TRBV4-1	TGCGCCAGCAGCGCTATACTGAGCTCTGGAAACACCATATATTTT	CASSAILSSGNTIYF
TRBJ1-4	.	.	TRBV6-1	TGTGCCAGTTATAGCGGTGAAAAACTGTTTTTT	CASYSGEKLFF
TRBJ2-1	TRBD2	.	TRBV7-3	TGTGCCAGCAGCCCTTGGACTAGCGGAACCTTCGGCAATGAGCAGTTCTTC	CASSPWTSGTFGNEQFF
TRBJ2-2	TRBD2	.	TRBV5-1	TGCGCCAGCAGCTCGTCTAGCGGGGACTTTTCATCCGGGGAGCTGTTTTTT	CASSSSSGDFSSGELFF
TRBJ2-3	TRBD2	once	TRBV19	TGTGCCAGTAAAGAGCGGGAGTCCTCGGCTACGCAGTATTTT	CASKERESSATQYF
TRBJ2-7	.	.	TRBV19	TGTGCCAGTAGTATCCTACCGACAGGAACCTACGAGCAGTACTTC	CASSILPTGTYEQYF
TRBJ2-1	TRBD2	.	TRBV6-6	TGTGCCAGCAGTCACCTAGCGGAAACCTACAATGAGCAGTTCTTC	CASSHLAETYNEQFF
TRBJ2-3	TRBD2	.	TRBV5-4	TGTGCCAGCAGCCCTGACGGCGGGAGGGCCGTAGATACGCAGTATTTT	CASSPDGGRAVDTQYF
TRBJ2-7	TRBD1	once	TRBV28	TGTGCCAGCCGTCCGGGGACAGAGTACGAGCAGTACTTC	CASRPGTEYEQYF
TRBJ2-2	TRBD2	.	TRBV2	TGTGCCAGCATGGGACTAGCGGGCACCGGGGAGCTGTTTTTT	CASMGLAGTGELFF
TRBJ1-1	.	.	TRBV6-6	TGTGCCAGCAACATACAGGAGGGGAACACTGAAGCTTTCTTT	CASNIQEGNTEAFF
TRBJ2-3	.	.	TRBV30	TGTGCCTGGAGTGTACAGGCAGGGGGGACAGATACGCAGTATTTT	CAWSVQAGGTDTQYF
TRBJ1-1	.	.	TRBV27	TGTGCCAGCAGTTTAGGGCAGGGCGCTGAAGCTTTCTTT	CASSLGQGAEAFF
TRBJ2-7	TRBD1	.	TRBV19	TGTGCCAGTAGTACCGGGACAGGTTGGGGCTTCGAGGAGCAGTACTTC	CASSTGTGWGFEEQYF
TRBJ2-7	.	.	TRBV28	TGTGCCAGCACCCCGGAGGGGACCCCCTCTGATGAGCAGTACTTC	CASTPEGTPSDEQYF
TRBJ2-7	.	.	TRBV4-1	TGCGCCAGCAGCCAAGCCGAGACAGTCGACTACGAGCAGTACTTC	CASSQAETVDYEQYF
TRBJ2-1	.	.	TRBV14	TGTGCCAGCAGCCCCAGTTCGGGGATTGAGCAGTTCTTC	CASSPSSGIEQFF